The clone carrying this TCR beta chain was counted between two and nine times. The data stem from a study of blood T cell repertoires in COVID-19. CDR3 length equals 15 residues. Trimming stripped 0 bases from V and 9 bases from J, with 15 bases between. The V gene's germline CDR1 is GTSNPN and CDR2 SVGIG (reference sequence). This table comes from immunoSEQ multiplex PCR, and its TCRdb copy is limited to in-frame clones, with some not included. The table lists approximately 300,000 clones, 92% of them singletons. The chain carries TRBV30 and TRBJ1-6; D is possibly TRBD1 (5 bases). The TCR sequence derives from a woman aged 30 to 39 who had recovered from COVID-19. The sample consisted of PBMCs or T cells enriched from blood (not recorded which). The CDR3 protein is CAWSVAGGGSSPLHF. In nucleotides, the CDR3 is TGTGCCTGGAGTGTAGCGGGGGGAGGGAGTTCACCCCTCCACTTT.